One sample yielded the 19 T cell receptor beta chains listed below, sequenced in a study of T cells in Graves' hyperthyroidism and ophthalmopathy. Researchers amplified the TCR beta CDR3 regions from RNA transcripts. A set of HTBI primers served as the primers for a first-round RT-PCR of the TCR CDR3. Each CDR3 protein is one row after TCRdb ran MiXCR on the multiplex PCR reads. This sample has under 350,000 distinct CDR3 sequences, with over 15% found just once. Sequencing was done on a sample of blood. These receptors were collected from an older woman with Graves' ophthalmopathy.

This clonotype was recorded a few times. CDR3: CATRLVKNEQYF. In DNA, the CDR3 is TGTGCCACCCGACTAGTGAAGAACGAGCAGTACTTC. This rearrangement joins TRBV7-9 to TRBJ2-7, with a tentative D call TRBD2 (6 bases). The germline V gene encodes CDR1 SEHNR and CDR2 FQNEAQ (reference sequence). V lost 10 bases to trimming and J lost 5 bases, with 15 bases between them. The CDR3 is 12 amino acids.

V gene TRBV4-1 combines with J gene TRBJ2-1; TRBD2 agrees at 9 bases. The CDR3 consists of 16 residues. The V gene end was trimmed by 1 base and the J gene end by 9 bases; junction bases not matched to a gene: 10. CDR1 is MGHRA and CDR2 is YSYEKL in the germline V gene. The CDR3 DNA reads TGCGCCAGCAGCCAAGCTCCGGGACTAGCAGGGGGTGAGCAGTTCTTC. Amino acid sequence: CASSQAPGLAGGEQFF.

The chain carries TRBV15 and TRBJ2-5; 11 bases map to TRBD1. The germline gives CDR1 LNHNV, CDR2 YYDKDF (reference sequence). The CDR3 extends over 15 amino acids. The V and J ends lost 4 bases and 3 bases, in that order; junction bases with no gene match: 4. In DNA, the CDR3 is TGTGCCACCAGCACGGACAGGGGGCGGAAAGAGACCCAGTACTTC. It codes for CATSTDRGRKETQYF.

The chain has TRBV5-6 and TRBJ1-1; no reliable D call. The CDR3 is 14 amino acids. Deletions cut 0 bases from V and 1 base from J, with 7 bases between. CDR1 SGHDT and CDR2 YYEEEE come from the germline V gene. This CDR3 reads CASSLDLKNTEAFF. CDR3 in DNA: TGTGCCAGCAGCTTGGATCTCAAGAACACTGAAGCTTTCTTT.

The J gene is TRBJ2-7, the V gene TRBV28; 12 bases are shared with TRBD2. CDR1 MDHEN and CDR2 SYDVKM come from the germline V gene. V gave up 4 bases and J gave up 0 bases; unmatched junction bases: 4. This CDR3 is built from 16 residues. Written as DNA, the CDR3 is TGTGCCAGCAGTTCCCTGACTAGCGGGAGCTCCTACGAGCAGTACTTC. Residues: CASSSLTSGSSYEQYF.

This clonotype was picked up a small number of times. The CDR3 is CSARMSYHTDTQYF. The CDR3, as DNA: TGCAGTGCTAGAATGTCATACCACACAGATACGCAGTATTTT. The chain employs TRBV20-1 and TRBJ2-3; D is unclear. The CDR3 spans 14 residues. Trimming left V 2 bases short and J 2 bases short, with 11 bases between. Germline CDR1 and CDR2: DFQATT and SNEGSKA (reference sequence).

This clonotype was seen repeatedly, ten times or more. The chain joins TRBV6-2 or TRBV6-3 to TRBJ2-3; 7 bases are shared with TRBD2. V gave up 2 bases and J gave up 3 bases; unmatched junction bases: 8. CDR1 MNHEY and CDR2 SVGEGT come from the germline V gene. The CDR3 consists of 16 residues. For the CDR3, the DNA is TGTGCCAGCAGTTACCGCGCGGGGGAATGGACAGATACGCAGTATTTT. Translation: CASSYRAGEWTDTQYF.

This chain joins TRBV6-5 and TRBJ2-2; D is ambiguous. From germline, CDR1 is MNHEY and CDR2 SVGAGI. The CDR3 length is 13 residues. V lost 6 bases and J lost 7, with 12 bases in between. The CDR3 reads CASSLHQVGELFF. In DNA, the CDR3 is TGTGCCAGCAGCCTCCATCAGGTCGGGGAGCTGTTTTTT.

The chain uses TRBV12-3 or TRBV12-4 and TRBJ2-3; no firm D call. The CDR3 runs 14 residues. The V gene lost 3 bases and the J gene lost 2 bases, with 9 bases spanning the gap. The CDR3 sequence: CASSFSGNTDTQYF. The DNA of the CDR3 is TGTGCCAGCAGTTTCTCTGGCAACACAGATACGCAGTATTTT.

In its sample, this clonotype was seen many times. The chain links TRBV7-8 to TRBJ1-2; TRBD1 matches at 7 bases. The CDR3 sequence is 15 residues long. Germline-derived CDR1 and CDR2 are SGHVS and FQNEAQ. The V gene end was trimmed by 7 bases and the J gene end by 4 bases; junction bases not matched to a gene: 12. The CDR3: CASTRSRGQSYGYTF. CDR3 bases: TGTGCCAGCACCCGAAGTAGGGGGCAGAGCTATGGCTACACCTTC.

This sequence joins TRBV28 and TRBJ2-1; TRBD1 matches at 8 bases. CDR1 is MDHEN, CDR2 SYDVKM, per germline. The trim removed 6 bases at V and 2 bases at J, leaving 9 bases unmatched. The CDR3 is 16 residues long. As DNA, the CDR3 is TGTGCCAGCAGCCCGGACAGGGAAAGGGCCTACAATGAGCAGTTCTTC. Its translation is CASSPDRERAYNEQFF.

This clonotype was detected ten times or more. V gene TRBV7-9 combines with J gene TRBJ2-7, with TRBD2 as a possible D gene (5 bases). The V gene's germline CDR1 is SEHNR and CDR2 FQNEAQ (reference sequence). V gave up 4 bases and J gave up 7 bases, with 14 bases separating them. The length of the CDR3 is 13 residues. CDR3 DNA: TGTGCCAGCAGCTCAAGGGCCTCGGGAGAGCAGTACTTC. Protein: CASSSRASGEQYF.

On this clonotype itself: A read error may be the cause here, since a much bigger clone is one base away. The V gene is TRBV18, the J gene TRBJ2-4; TRBD2 matches at 7 bases. Germline V gene lookup returns CDR1 KGHSH and CDR2 LQKENI. This CDR3 region has 15 residues. For the CDR3, the DNA is TGTACCAGCTCACCAGCGGGGCAAGGCAAAAACATTCAGTACTTC. The encoded protein is CTSSPAGQGKNIQYF. Variable domain in full (rest from reference TRBV18 and TRBJ2-4): NAGVMQNPRHLVRRRGQEARLRCSPMKGHSHVYWYRQLPEEGLKFMVYLQKENIIDESGMPKERFSAEFPKEGPSILRIQQVVRGDSAAYFCTSSPAGQGKNIQYFGAGTRLSVL.

This clonotype was counted many times. The chain has TRBV10-1 and TRBJ1-2, with D possibly matching TRBD1 (5 bases). V shed 2 bases and J shed 3 bases, with 10 bases lying between them. The CDR3 totals 14 residues. In germline, CDR1 is WNHNN, CDR2 SYGVQD (reference sequence). The CDR3 bases are TGCGCCAGCAGTGAGGGGGGATTGGACTATGGCTACACCTTC. Its translation: CASSEGGLDYGYTF.

In its sample, this clonotype was seen a few times. The chain has TRBV9 and TRBJ1-1; tentatively, D is TRBD1 (6 bases). The CDR3 length is 12 residues. V lost 4 bases and J lost 7, with 11 bases in between. Germline CDR1 and CDR2: SGDLS and YYNGEE. In DNA, the CDR3 is TGTGCCAGCAGCCAGGGGTGGGGTGAAGCTTTCTTT. Its translation: CASSQGWGEAFF.

Many counts were recorded for this clonotype. The rearrangement links TRBV28 to TRBJ2-1; the D gene is possibly TRBD1 (5 bases). The CDR3 runs to 15 residues. Germline loops: CDR1 MDHEN, CDR2 SYDVKM. V was pared by 1 base and J by 0 bases, with 7 bases between. For the CDR3, the DNA is TGTGCCAGCAGTTTATTCCAGGGCTCCTACAATGAGCAGTTCTTC. Encoded protein: CASSLFQGSYNEQFF.

The chain combines TRBV6-1 with TRBJ2-1; TRBD2 matches 11 bases. Germline-derived CDR1 and CDR2 are MNHNS and SASEGT. This CDR3 has 16 residues. V was pared by 7 bases and J by 0 bases, with 5 bases of the junction left unmatched. In DNA form, the CDR3 reads TGTGCCAGCACCGGGACTAGCGGAAGCTCCTACAATGAGCAGTTCTTC. Translating it yields CASTGTSGSSYNEQFF.

The chain combines TRBV4-2 with TRBJ2-1; unclear D gene. Deletions cut 1 base from V and 0 bases from J, with 7 bases between. This CDR3 comprises 15 residues. Germline V lookup: CDR1 LGHNA, CDR2 YNFKEQ. Written as DNA, the CDR3 is TGTGCCAGCAGCCAAGTGGCGAGCTCCTACAATGAGCAGTTCTTC. Translating it yields CASSQVASSYNEQFF.

This clonotype was observed a few times. The chain is built from TRBV18 and TRBJ2-6; D ambiguous. From germline, CDR1 is KGHSH and CDR2 LQKENI. This CDR3 is built from 15 residues. The V end was cut by 3 bases, the J end by 0 bases, with 6 bases between. CDR3 in DNA: TGTGCCAGCTCACCGGATTTCTCTGGGGCCAACGTCCTGACTTTC. This translates into CASSPDFSGANVLTF.